This T cell receptor beta chain appears in the sequencing data of a study of T-cell memory formation after mild COVID-19 (dated by TCRdb to about 2021). Study-wide context: TCR sequence clusters from the two donors were largely donor specific. In a couple of donors, T-cell clones that expanded and contracted after mild COVID-19 were tracked by sequencing TCRalpha and TCRbeta repertoires over time. The cohort comprised two young, previously healthy adult volunteers, one female and one male.

Beyond this particular receptor, the publication reports: Only a couple of mild cases were covered in the study, and larger cohorts including severe cases with pre-infection samples were considered necessary. The second-wave clones that peaked on day 37 were not confirmed to be SARS-CoV-2 specific. The detection of some responding clones in pre-infection memory suggests that pre-existing cross-reactive memory T cells joined the SARS-CoV-2 response. Clones contracting from day 15 to 85 had balanced CD4/CD8 phenotypes, while a second wave expanding from day 15 to 37 was biased towards CD4+. Contracting CD4+ clones appeared mostly in the CM and EM memory subsets, whereas CD8+ clones were enriched in EMRA.

This clonotype was seen ten or more times. Its antigen is unknown. No base quality values were provided; no much bigger clone lies one nucleotide off. V is cut by 7 bases and J by 5 bases, and the space between the germline ends is 15 bases. The CDR3 starts with the cysteine, ends with the phenylalanine, and has 13 residues. The read is trimmed to its CDR3 DNA, 39 bases read in frame from base 1. Based on the germline V gene, the CDR1 and CDR2 sequences are MNHEY and SVGEGT. TCRdb names Illumina NovaSeq 6000 as the instrument used. cDNA libraries for TCRalpha and TCRbeta were prepared by 5'RACE using constant-segment primers, with sample barcodes and unique molecular identifiers added. RNA was extracted from every sample with Trizol reagent. Libraries were amplified in two PCR steps, with a second sample barcode and Illumina TruSeq adapters added in the second step. Libraries were sequenced on an Illumina NovaSeq with 2 x 150 bp paired-end reads. As for the original processing: Demultiplexing of reads and collapsing into UMI-guided consensus sequences were performed with migec v1.2.7. With mixcr v2.1.11, UMI consensuses were aligned to TRA and TRB V and J templates and assembled into clonotypes. Expanded or contracted clonotypes were those called significant by both edgeR and NoisET, with noise models trained on biological replicates. edgeR calls used a false discovery rate-adjusted p below 0.01 and a log2 fold-change threshold of 1. PCA with hierarchical clustering of max-normalized trajectories of the 1000 most abundant clonotypes was used as exploratory dynamics analysis. The CD4 or CD8 phenotype of responding clones was assigned using the separately sequenced CD4+ and CD8+ repertoires. TCRdb reprocessed the public reads (quality trimming at Q25 with fastp, clone calling with MiXCR) and kept in-frame beta chains. Rows with one shared CDR3 protein collapse into an entry with the most common genes and DNA. The V and J calls here are based on TCRdb, not the publication. The table for this sample lists 180,000 or so distinct CDR3 sequences; around 10% of them were counted only once. Clones ranked in the top ten supply about 3.8% of the sample.

PBMCs were isolated by Ficoll-Paque density gradient centrifugation. The chain employs TRBV6-2 or TRBV6-3 and TRBJ2-7, with TRBD2 as a weak D call on 6 bases. The TCR comes from a man aged 18 to 30 who had mild COVID-19 (a few samples of this study predate the infection). The sample titles of this study are shuffled in the database, so cell type and time point are left out; the donor was told from shared clones. Material: PBMCs or a T cell subset sorted from them (not recorded which). The nucleotide sequence reads TGTGCCAGCATGTGGGCGGCGGGGAACGAGCAGTACTTC. This sequence encodes CASMWAAGNEQYF.